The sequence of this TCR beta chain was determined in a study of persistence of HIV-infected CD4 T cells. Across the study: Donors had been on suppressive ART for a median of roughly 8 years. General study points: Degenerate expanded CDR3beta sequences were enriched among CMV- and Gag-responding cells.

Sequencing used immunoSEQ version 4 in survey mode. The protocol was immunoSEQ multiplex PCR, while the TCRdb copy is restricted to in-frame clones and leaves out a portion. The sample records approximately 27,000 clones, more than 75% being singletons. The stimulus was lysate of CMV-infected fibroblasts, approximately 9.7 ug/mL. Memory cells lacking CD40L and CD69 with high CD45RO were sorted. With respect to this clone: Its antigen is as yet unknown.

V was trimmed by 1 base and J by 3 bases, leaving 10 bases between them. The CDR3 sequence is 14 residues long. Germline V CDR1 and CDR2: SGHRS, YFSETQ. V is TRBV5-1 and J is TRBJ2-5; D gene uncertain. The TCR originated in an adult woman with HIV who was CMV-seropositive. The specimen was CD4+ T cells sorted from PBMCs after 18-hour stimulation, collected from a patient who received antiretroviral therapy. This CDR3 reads CASSLMSVEETQYF. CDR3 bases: TGCGCCAGCAGCTTGATGAGCGTAGAAGAGACCCAGTACTTC.